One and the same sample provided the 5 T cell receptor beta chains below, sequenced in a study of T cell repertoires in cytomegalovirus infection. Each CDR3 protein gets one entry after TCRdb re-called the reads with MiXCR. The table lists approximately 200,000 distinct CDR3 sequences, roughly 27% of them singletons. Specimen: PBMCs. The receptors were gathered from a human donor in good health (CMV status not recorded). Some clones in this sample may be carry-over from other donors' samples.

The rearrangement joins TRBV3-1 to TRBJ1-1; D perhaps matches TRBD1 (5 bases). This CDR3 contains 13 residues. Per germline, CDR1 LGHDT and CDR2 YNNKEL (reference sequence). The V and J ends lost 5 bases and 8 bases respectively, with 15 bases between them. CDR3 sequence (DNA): TGTGCCAGCAGCTCCTCGTGGGGCGCCGAAGCTTTCTTT. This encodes CASSSSWGAEAFF.

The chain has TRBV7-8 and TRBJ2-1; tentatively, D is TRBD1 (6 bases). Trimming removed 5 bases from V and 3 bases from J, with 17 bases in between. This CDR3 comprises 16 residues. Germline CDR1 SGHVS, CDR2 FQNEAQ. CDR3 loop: CASSPSDRTLYNEQFF. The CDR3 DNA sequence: TGTGCCAGCAGCCCCAGTGACAGGACCCTCTACAATGAGCAGTTCTTC.

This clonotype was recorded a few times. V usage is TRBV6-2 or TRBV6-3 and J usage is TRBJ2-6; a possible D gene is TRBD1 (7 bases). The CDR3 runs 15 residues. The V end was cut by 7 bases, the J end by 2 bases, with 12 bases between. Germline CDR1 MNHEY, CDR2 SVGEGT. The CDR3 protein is CASTRRGPGANVLTF. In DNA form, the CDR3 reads TGTGCCAGCACCCGGAGGGGGCCTGGGGCCAACGTCCTGACTTTC.

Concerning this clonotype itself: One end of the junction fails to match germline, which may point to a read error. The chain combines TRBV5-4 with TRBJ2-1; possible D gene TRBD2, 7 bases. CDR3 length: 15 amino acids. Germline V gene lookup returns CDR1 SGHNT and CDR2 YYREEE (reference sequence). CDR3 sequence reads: CDSNKKGGTYNEQFF. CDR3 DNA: TGTGACAGCAACAAGAAGGGGGGGACCTACAATGAGCAGTTCTTC.

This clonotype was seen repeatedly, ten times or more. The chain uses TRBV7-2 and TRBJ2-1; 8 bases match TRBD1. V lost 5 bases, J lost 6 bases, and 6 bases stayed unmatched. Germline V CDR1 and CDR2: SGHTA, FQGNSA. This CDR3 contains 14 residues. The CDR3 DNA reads TGTGCCAGCAGCATTACAGGGGGAAGCAATGAGCAGTTCTTC. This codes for CASSITGGSNEQFF.